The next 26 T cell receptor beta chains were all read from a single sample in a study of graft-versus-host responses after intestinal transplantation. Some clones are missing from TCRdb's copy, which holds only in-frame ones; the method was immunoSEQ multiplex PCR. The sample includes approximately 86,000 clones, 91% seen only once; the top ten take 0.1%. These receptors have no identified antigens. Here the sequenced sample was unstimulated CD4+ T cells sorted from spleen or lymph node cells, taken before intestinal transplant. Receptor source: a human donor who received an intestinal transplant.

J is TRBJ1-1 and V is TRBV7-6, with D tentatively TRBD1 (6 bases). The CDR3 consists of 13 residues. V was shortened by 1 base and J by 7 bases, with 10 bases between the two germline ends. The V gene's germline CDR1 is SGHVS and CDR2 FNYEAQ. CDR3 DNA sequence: TGTGCCAGCAGCTTAGATTGGACAGATGAAGCTTTCTTT. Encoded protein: CASSLDWTDEAFF.

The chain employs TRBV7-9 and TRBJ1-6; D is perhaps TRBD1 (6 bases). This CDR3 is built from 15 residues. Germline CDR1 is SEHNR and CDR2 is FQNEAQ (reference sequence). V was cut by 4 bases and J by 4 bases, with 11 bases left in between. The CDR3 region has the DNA TGTGCCAGCAGCTCTACCGACAGGTATAATTCACCCCTCCACTTT. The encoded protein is CASSSTDRYNSPLHF.

The CDR3 spells CASSTGLSGNTIYF. CDR3 bases: TGTGCCAGCAGTACAGGGCTCTCTGGAAACACCATATATTTT. The chain joins TRBV6-5 to TRBJ1-3; D possibly corresponds to TRBD1 (6 bases). Trimming left V 5 bases short and J 0 bases short, with 8 bases between. The length of the CDR3 is 14 residues. Germline V lookup: CDR1 MNHEY, CDR2 SVGAGI.

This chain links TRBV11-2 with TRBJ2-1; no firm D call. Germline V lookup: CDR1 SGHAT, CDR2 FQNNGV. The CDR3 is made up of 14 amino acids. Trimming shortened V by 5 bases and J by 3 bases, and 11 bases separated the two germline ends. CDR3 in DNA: TGTGCCAGCAGCCCAGACACCTTCTACAATGAGCAGTTCTTC. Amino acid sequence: CASSPDTFYNEQFF.

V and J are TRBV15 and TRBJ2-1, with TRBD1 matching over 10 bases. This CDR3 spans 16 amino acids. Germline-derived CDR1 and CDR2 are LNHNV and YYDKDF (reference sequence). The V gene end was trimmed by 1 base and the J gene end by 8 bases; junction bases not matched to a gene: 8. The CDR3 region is CATSRAKDRGSDEQFF. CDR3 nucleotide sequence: TGTGCCACCAGCAGAGCGAAGGACAGGGGGAGCGATGAGCAGTTCTTC.

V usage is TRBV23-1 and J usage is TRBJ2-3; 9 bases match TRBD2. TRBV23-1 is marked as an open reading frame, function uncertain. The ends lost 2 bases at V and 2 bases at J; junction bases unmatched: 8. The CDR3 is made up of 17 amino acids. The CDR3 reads CASSQPSPGLATDTQYF. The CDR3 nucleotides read TGCGCCAGCAGTCAACCCAGTCCGGGACTAGCCACAGATACGCAGTATTTT.

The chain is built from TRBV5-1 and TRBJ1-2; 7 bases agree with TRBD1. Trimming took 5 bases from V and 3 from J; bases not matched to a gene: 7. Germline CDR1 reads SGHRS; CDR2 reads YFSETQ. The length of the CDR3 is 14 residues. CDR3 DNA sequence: TGCGCCAGCAGGCGTGGGACAGCAGACTATGGCTACACCTTC. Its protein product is CASRRGTADYGYTF. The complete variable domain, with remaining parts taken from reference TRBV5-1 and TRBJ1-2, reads KAGVTQTPRYLIKTRGQQVTLSCSPISGHRSVSWYQQTPGQGLQFLFEYFSETQRNKGNFPGRFSGRQFSNSRSEMNVSTLELGDSALYLCASRRGTADYGYTFGSGTRLTVV.

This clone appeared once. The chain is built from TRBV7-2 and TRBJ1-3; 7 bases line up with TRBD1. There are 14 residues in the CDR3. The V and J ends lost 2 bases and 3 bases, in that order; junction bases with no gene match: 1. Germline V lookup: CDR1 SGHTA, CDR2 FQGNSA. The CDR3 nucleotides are TGTGCCAGCAGCTTAAGGGGGCATGGAAACACCATATATTTT. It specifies CASSLRGHGNTIYF. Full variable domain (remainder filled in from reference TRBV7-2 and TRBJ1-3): GAGVSQSPSNKVTEKGKDVELRCDPISGHTALYWYRQSLGQGLEFLIYFQGNSAPDKSGLPSDRFSAERTGGSVSTLTIQRTQQEDSAVYLCASSLRGHGNTIYFGEGSWLTVV.

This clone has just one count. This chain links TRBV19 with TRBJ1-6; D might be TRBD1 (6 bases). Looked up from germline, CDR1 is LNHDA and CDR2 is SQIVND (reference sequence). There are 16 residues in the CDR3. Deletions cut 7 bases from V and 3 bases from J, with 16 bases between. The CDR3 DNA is TGTGCCAGTATCCCGTCACAGGGCCTCTATAATTCACCCCTCCACTTT. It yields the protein CASIPSQGLYNSPLHF.

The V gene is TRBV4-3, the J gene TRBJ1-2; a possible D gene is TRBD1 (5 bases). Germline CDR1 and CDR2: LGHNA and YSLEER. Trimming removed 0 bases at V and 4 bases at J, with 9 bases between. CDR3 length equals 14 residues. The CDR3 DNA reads TGCGCCAGCAGCCAAGATCGACAGCTCTATGGCTACACCTTC. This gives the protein CASSQDRQLYGYTF.

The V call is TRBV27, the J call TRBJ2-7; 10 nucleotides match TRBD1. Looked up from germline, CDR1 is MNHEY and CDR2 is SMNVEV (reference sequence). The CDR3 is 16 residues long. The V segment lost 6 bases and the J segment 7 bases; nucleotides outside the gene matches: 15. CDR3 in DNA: TGTGCCAGCAGCCAAACCACCGGGACAGGGGTAAATGAGCAGTACTTC. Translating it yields CASSQTTGTGVNEQYF.

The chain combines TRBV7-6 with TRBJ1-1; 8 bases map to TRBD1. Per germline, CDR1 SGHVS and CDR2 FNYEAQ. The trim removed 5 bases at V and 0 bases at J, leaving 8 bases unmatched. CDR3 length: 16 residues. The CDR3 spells CASSTGGALMNTEAFF. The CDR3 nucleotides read TGTGCCAGCAGCACAGGGGGAGCCCTTATGAACACTGAAGCTTTCTTT.

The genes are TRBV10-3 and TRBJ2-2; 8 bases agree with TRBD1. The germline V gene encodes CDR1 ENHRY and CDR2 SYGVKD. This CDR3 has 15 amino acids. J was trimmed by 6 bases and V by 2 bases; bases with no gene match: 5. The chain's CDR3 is CAISEIDRGPGELFF. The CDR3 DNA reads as TGTGCCATCAGTGAGATTGACAGGGGACCCGGGGAGCTGTTTTTT.

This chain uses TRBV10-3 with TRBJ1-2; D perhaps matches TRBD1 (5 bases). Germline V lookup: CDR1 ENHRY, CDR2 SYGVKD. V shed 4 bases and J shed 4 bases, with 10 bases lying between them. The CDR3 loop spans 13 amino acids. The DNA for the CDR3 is TGTGCCATCAGTGCCGGGGGTATCTATGGCTACACCTTC. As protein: CAISAGGIYGYTF.

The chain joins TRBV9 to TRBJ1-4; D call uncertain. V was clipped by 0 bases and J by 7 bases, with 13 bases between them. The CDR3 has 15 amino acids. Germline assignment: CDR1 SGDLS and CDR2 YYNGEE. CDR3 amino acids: CASSVDRGWSEKLFF. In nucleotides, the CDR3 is TGTGCCAGCAGCGTAGATCGAGGGTGGTCTGAAAAACTGTTTTTT.

Written as DNA, the CDR3 is TGTGCCAGCAGTTTGAACAGGGCGTCCCAAGAGACCCAGTACTTC. Protein: CASSLNRASQETQYF. The chain links TRBV6-6 to TRBJ2-5, with a possible D match to TRBD1 (6 bases). Germline CDR1 reads MNHNY; CDR2 reads SVGAGI (reference sequence). This CDR3 is 15 amino acids long. Trimming removed 4 bases from V and 1 base from J, with 13 bases in between.

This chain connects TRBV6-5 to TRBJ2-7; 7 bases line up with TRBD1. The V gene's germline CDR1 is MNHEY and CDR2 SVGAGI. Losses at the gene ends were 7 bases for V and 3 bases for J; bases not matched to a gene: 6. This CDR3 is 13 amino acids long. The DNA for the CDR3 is TGTGCCAGCATTAGTAGACAGGGCTACGAGCAGTACTTC. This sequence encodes CASISRQGYEQYF.

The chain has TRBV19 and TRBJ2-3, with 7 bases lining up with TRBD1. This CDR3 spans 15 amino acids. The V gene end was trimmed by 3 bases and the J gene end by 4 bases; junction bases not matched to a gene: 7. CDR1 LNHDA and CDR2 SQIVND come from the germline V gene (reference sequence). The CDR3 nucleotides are TGTGCCAGTAGTATTTTGAGGGGGCCGTCAGATACGCAGTATTTT. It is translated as CASSILRGPSDTQYF.

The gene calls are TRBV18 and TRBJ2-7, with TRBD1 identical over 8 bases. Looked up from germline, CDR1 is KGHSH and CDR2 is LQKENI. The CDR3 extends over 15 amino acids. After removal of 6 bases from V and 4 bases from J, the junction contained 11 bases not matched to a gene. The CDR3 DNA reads TGTGCCAGCTCCGAGGACAGGGCCTCCTCTTACGAGCAGTACTTC. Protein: CASSEDRASSYEQYF.

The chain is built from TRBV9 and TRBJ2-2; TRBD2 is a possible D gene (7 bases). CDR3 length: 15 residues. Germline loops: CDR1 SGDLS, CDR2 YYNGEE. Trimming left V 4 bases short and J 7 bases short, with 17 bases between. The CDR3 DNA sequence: TGTGCCAGCAGCCCCCTGAGGGGGAGGGACGGGGAGCTGTTTTTT. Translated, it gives CASSPLRGRDGELFF.

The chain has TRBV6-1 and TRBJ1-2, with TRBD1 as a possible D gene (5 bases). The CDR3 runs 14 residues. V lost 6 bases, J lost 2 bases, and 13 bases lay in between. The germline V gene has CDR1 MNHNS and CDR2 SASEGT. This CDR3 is CASSVTGPNYGYTF. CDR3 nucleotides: TGTGCCAGCAGCGTTACAGGTCCCAACTATGGCTACACCTTC.

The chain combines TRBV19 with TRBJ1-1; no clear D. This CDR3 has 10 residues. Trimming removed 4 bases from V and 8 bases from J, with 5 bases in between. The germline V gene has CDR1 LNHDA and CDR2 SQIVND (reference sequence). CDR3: CASSSREAFF. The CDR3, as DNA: TGTGCCAGTAGTAGTCGGGAAGCTTTCTTT.

CDR3 bases: TGTGCCAGCAAGGCGGGGGTTGACTACGAGCAGTACTTC. Its protein product is CASKAGVDYEQYF. V is TRBV6-6 and J is TRBJ2-7, with 7 nucleotides matching TRBD2. Losses at the gene ends were 7 bases for V and 3 bases for J; bases not matched to a gene: 6. The V gene's germline CDR1 is MNHNY and CDR2 SVGAGI (reference sequence). The CDR3 consists of 13 residues.

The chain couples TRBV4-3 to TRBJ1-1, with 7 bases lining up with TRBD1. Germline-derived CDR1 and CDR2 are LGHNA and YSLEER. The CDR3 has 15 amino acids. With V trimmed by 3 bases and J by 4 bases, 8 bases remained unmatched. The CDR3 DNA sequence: TGCGCCAGCAGCCAGACACAGGGGCTAGCCACTGAAGCTTTCTTT. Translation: CASSQTQGLATEAFF.

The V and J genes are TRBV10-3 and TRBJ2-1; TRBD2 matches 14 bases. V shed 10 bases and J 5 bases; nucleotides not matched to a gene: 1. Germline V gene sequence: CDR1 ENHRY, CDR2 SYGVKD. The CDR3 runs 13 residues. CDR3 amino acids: CAKTSGGDNEQFF. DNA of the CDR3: TGTGCCAAGACTAGCGGGGGGGACAATGAGCAGTTCTTC.

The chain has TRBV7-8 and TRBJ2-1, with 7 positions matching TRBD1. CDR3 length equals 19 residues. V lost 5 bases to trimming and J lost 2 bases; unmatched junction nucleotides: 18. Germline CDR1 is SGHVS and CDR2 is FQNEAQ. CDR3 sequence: CASSPGSWTGRPTYNEQFF. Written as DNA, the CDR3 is TGTGCCAGCAGCCCCGGATCCTGGACAGGCCGGCCTACCTACAATGAGCAGTTCTTC.